This T cell receptor beta chain was recovered during a study of beta chain features in type 1 diabetes. What was sequenced were expressed TCRB transcripts, since all of the isolated RNA had been reverse transcribed. Here immunoSEQ multiplex PCR was the method, and the copy in TCRdb shows in-frame clones only, minus some. This sample has around 320,000 clones, with about 15% found just once. Study results and caveats: TCRB CDR3s from Type 1 diabetes patients were moderately but significantly shorter in all four CD4+ subsets. TCRB rearrangement may or may not be influenced by HLA type; here this remained unresolved.

The CDR3 has 15 residues. Germline V gives CDR1 SGHAT, CDR2 FQDESV (reference sequence). Losses at the gene ends were 4 bases for V and 8 bases for J; bases not matched to a gene: 10. Sorted CD4+ subsets: naive, central memory, regulatory, stem cell-like memory (CD45RO/CCR7/CD25/CD127/CD95/CD27 panel). This clone was counted ten times or more. Its specificity is unknown. This clonotype was obtained from a man aged 25-45 years in good health. The chain combines TRBV11-1 with TRBJ2-1; 8 bases line up with TRBD2. Sequenced: central memory CD4+ T cells from blood. CDR3 sequence reads: CASSSIAGPEDEQFF. CDR3 bases: TGTGCCAGCAGCTCTATAGCGGGGCCTGAGGATGAGCAGTTCTTC.